A selection of T cell receptor beta chains follows, all from one sample in a study of blood T cell repertoires in COVID-19. The table came from immunoSEQ multiplex PCR; TCRdb's copy has only in-frame clones and leaves some out. The repertoire consists of some 80,000 clones, with over 60% occurring once and the leading ten covering about 20%. The sequenced material came from peripheral blood. Receptor source: a woman older than 75 with active or convalescent COVID-19. The CDR3 runs from the conserved cysteine through the conserved F or W. Each record gives: V gene, clone size, J gene, D gene, CDR3 protein, CDR3 DNA. D genes are given only for firm matches. Some rows have no size entry. The others give once, few or many, or a class for an expanded clone.

V: TRBV7-8
size: .
J: TRBJ2-2
D: TRBD1
CDR3: CASSLEWETGPTGELFF
DNA: TGTGCCAGCAGCTTAGAATGGGAGACAGGGCCCACCGGGGAGCTGTTTTTT

V: TRBV24-1
size: .
J: TRBJ2-5
D: TRBD1
CDR3: CATSDRDRQETQYF
DNA: TGTGCCACCAGTGATCGGGACAGACAAGAGACCCAGTACTTC

V: TRBV2
size: .
J: TRBJ1-5
D: .
CDR3: CASSEGVLNQPQHF
DNA: TGTGCCAGCAGTGAGGGAGTTCTCAATCAGCCCCAGCATTTT

V: TRBV6-2/TRBV6-3
size: few
J: TRBJ1-1
D: .
CDR3: CASSYALNTEAFF
DNA: TGTGCCAGCAGTTATGCGCTGAACACTGAAGCTTTCTTT

V: TRBV28
size: few
J: TRBJ2-7
D: TRBD1
CDR3: CASLERGDRGSYEQYF
DNA: TGTGCCAGCCTCGAACGGGGGGACAGGGGGTCCTACGAGCAGTACTTC

V: TRBV6-1
size: few
J: TRBJ2-6
D: .
CDR3: CASSAGQPNSGANVLTF
DNA: TGTGCCAGCAGTGCCGGACAGCCTAACTCTGGGGCCAACGTCCTGACTTTC

V: TRBV9
size: .
J: TRBJ1-5
D: .
CDR3: CASSRGGMRNNQPQHF
DNA: TGTGCCAGCAGCAGGGGGGGGATGAGAAACAATCAGCCCCAGCATTTT

V: TRBV7-2
size: .
J: TRBJ2-7
D: .
CDR3: CASSLSPNEQYF
DNA: TGTGCCAGCAGCTTATCCCCAAACGAGCAGTACTTC

V: TRBV6-4
size: .
J: TRBJ2-3
D: TRBD2
CDR3: CASSEERTSIRDTQYF
DNA: TGTGCCAGCAGTGAAGAGCGGACTAGTATTCGAGATACGCAGTATTTT

V: TRBV7-9
size: .
J: TRBJ2-3
D: .
CDR3: CASSLGLGLAQYF
DNA: TGTGCCAGCAGCTTAGGTTTGGGACTGGCGCAGTATTTT

V: TRBV7-2
size: .
J: TRBJ2-5
D: .
CDR3: CASSLPAGTQYF
DNA: TGTGCCAGCAGCTTACCGGCGGGAACCCAGTACTTC

V: TRBV5-6
size: .
J: TRBJ1-3
D: TRBD1
CDR3: CASSPRGSGNTIYF
DNA: TGTGCCAGCAGTCCCAGGGGGTCAGGAAACACCATATATTTT

V: TRBV6-1
size: many
J: TRBJ1-2
D: .
CDR3: CASSEATVDYGYTF
DNA: TGTGCCAGCAGTGAAGCCACAGTGGACTATGGCTACACCTTC

V: TRBV10-3
size: .
J: TRBJ1-2
D: TRBD1
CDR3: CAIRFDDRGNLYGYTF
DNA: TGTGCCATCAGATTCGACGACAGGGGGAACCTCTATGGCTACACCTTC

V: TRBV10-1
size: .
J: TRBJ2-4
D: TRBD1
CDR3: CASIKPGQGTKNIQYF
DNA: TGCGCCAGCATCAAACCGGGACAGGGGACCAAAAACATTCAGTACTTC

V: TRBV7-2
size: .
J: TRBJ1-4
D: .
CDR3: CASSSEKLFF
DNA: TGTGCCAGCAGCTCGGAAAAACTGTTTTTT

V: TRBV25-1
size: .
J: TRBJ2-3
D: .
CDR3: CASGPSEGTDTQYF
DNA: TGTGCCAGCGGTCCGAGCGAGGGCACAGATACGCAGTATTTT

V: TRBV10-3
size: .
J: TRBJ1-2
D: TRBD1
CDR3: CAIRTGGKGHGYTF
DNA: TGTGCCATCAGGACAGGGGGCAAGGGTCATGGCTACACCTTC

V: TRBV18
size: .
J: TRBJ2-3
D: TRBD2
CDR3: CASSPPSGGLTDTQYF
DNA: TGTGCCAGCTCACCACCCAGCGGGGGCTTGACAGATACGCAGTATTTT

V: TRBV6-1
size: once
J: TRBJ2-7
D: TRBD1
CDR3: CASSEAWDSEQYF
DNA: TGTGCCAGCAGTGAAGCCTGGGACAGCGAGCAGTACTTC

V: TRBV4-1
size: few
J: TRBJ2-2
D: .
CDR3: CASSQDTAGANTGELFF
DNA: TGCGCCAGCAGCCAAGATACGGCAGGGGCAAACACCGGGGAGCTGTTTTTT

V: TRBV2
size: .
J: TRBJ1-2
D: .
CDR3: CASSDEVTGRYGYTF
DNA: TGTGCCAGCAGTGATGAAGTTACAGGGAGATATGGCTACACCTTC

V: TRBV6-6
size: .
J: TRBJ1-1
D: .
CDR3: CASSHLQKTEAFF
DNA: TGTGCCAGCAGTCACCTACAGAAAACTGAAGCTTTCTTT

V: TRBV6-2/TRBV6-3
size: .
J: TRBJ1-2
D: TRBD1
CDR3: CASSYPGTGYYGYTF
DNA: TGTGCCAGCAGTTATCCCGGGACAGGGTACTATGGCTACACCTTC

V: TRBV15
size: .
J: TRBJ1-5
D: .
CDR3: CATSRDLSGNQPQHF
DNA: TGTGCCACCAGCAGAGATCTTTCGGGCAATCAGCCCCAGCATTTT

V: TRBV5-5
size: .
J: TRBJ2-2
D: .
CDR3: CASSRTSFNTGELFF
DNA: TGTGCCAGCAGCAGAACTAGCTTTAACACCGGGGAGCTGTTTTTT

V: TRBV6-2/TRBV6-3
size: .
J: TRBJ2-7
D: .
CDR3: CASSYAPAYEQYF
DNA: TGTGCCAGCAGTTACGCCCCGGCCTACGAGCAGTACTTC

V: TRBV19
size: few
J: TRBJ2-2
D: TRBD1
CDR3: CASSTGGTGGTGELFF
DNA: TGTGCCAGTAGTACGGGCGGGACAGGGGGCACCGGGGAGCTGTTTTTT

V: TRBV28
size: few
J: TRBJ2-7
D: TRBD1
CDR3: CASSPSGTGAGEQYF
DNA: TGTGCCAGCAGCCCCTCCGGGACAGGGGCGGGGGAGCAGTACTTC

V: TRBV28
size: .
J: TRBJ2-7
D: .
CDR3: CASSLSLRWEQYF
DNA: TGTGCCAGCAGTTTATCACTCCGGTGGGAGCAGTACTTC

V: TRBV12-3/TRBV12-4
size: .
J: TRBJ1-2
D: .
CDR3: CASSVTQRVGYTF
DNA: TGTGCCAGCAGCGTAACTCAGAGGGTTGGCTACACCTTC

V: TRBV9
size: .
J: TRBJ2-7
D: .
CDR3: CASSVGPQGYNSYEQYF
DNA: TGTGCCAGCAGCGTGGGTCCCCAGGGCTATAACTCCTACGAGCAGTACTTC

V: TRBV5-5
size: few
J: TRBJ2-7
D: TRBD1
CDR3: CASSLVSDRAYEQYF
DNA: TGTGCCAGCAGCTTGGTCTCGGACAGGGCCTACGAGCAGTACTTC

V: TRBV7-2
size: .
J: TRBJ2-3
D: TRBD2
CDR3: CASSLRLAGGRSSTDTQYF
DNA: TGTGCCAGCAGCTTAAGACTAGCGGGGGGGCGTTCTAGCACAGATACGCAGTATTTT

V: TRBV6-1
size: .
J: TRBJ2-7
D: .
CDR3: CASSVSGTGRTSGHYEQYF
DNA: TGTGCCAGCAGTGTGTCCGGGACAGGGAGGACTAGCGGCCACTACGAGCAGTACTTC

V: TRBV7-2
size: .
J: TRBJ1-5
D: TRBD1
CDR3: CASSRRTGGAQPQHF
DNA: TGTGCCAGCAGCCGGCGGACAGGGGGCGCACAGCCCCAGCATTTT

V: TRBV6-2/TRBV6-3
size: .
J: TRBJ1-1
D: .
CDR3: CASSYSVRQGLNTEAFF
DNA: TGTGCCAGCAGTTACTCGGTTCGTCAGGGGTTGAACACTGAAGCTTTCTTT

V: TRBV25-1
size: few
J: TRBJ1-2
D: .
CDR3: CASSETPLRGYTF
DNA: TGTGCCAGCAGTGAAACACCCTTGAGGGGCTACACCTTC

V: TRBV30
size: many
J: TRBJ1-2
D: TRBD1
CDR3: CAWSRDRGGYGYTF
DNA: TGTGCCTGGAGCAGAGACAGGGGGGGCTATGGCTACACCTTC

V: TRBV9
size: .
J: TRBJ2-2
D: .
CDR3: CASSVDPPGLRNTGELFF
DNA: TGTGCCAGCAGCGTAGACCCCCCGGGACTCCGGAACACCGGGGAGCTGTTTTTT

V: TRBV7-8
size: .
J: TRBJ1-1
D: TRBD1
CDR3: CASSLSGGYTEAFF
DNA: TGTGCCAGCAGCTTATCAGGGGGGTACACTGAAGCTTTCTTT

V: TRBV29-1
size: .
J: TRBJ1-1
D: .
CDR3: CSVGWTELNTEAFF
DNA: TGCAGCGTTGGGTGGACTGAATTGAACACTGAAGCTTTCTTT

V: TRBV25-1
size: once
J: TRBJ1-4
D: TRBD1
CDR3: CASSENSGGEKLFF
DNA: TGTGCCAGCAGTGAAAATTCAGGGGGCGAAAAACTGTTTTTT